This T cell receptor beta chain was sequenced during a study of T-cell memory formation after mild COVID-19. Study-level background: Each donor largely had its own TCR clusters.

CDR1 is SGHRS, CDR2 YFSETQ, per germline. The CDR3 is made up of 14 amino acids. The germline V and J ends were trimmed by 2 bases and 3 bases, with 6 bases remaining between them. TCRdb reprocessed the 5' RACE reads with MiXCR, giving one entry per CDR3 protein. The sample has under 300,000 distinct CDR3 sequences; over 15% are singletons. The source of this sequence is a man aged 18 to 30 who had mild COVID-19 (a few samples of this study predate the infection). Cell type and time point are not known. The sample was PBMCs or a T cell subset sorted from them (not recorded which). This chain uses TRBV5-1 with TRBJ1-6, with D uncertain. The CDR3 DNA reads TGCGCCAGCAGCTTAGAGGACTATAATTCACCCCTCCACTTT. This codes for CASSLEDYNSPLHF.